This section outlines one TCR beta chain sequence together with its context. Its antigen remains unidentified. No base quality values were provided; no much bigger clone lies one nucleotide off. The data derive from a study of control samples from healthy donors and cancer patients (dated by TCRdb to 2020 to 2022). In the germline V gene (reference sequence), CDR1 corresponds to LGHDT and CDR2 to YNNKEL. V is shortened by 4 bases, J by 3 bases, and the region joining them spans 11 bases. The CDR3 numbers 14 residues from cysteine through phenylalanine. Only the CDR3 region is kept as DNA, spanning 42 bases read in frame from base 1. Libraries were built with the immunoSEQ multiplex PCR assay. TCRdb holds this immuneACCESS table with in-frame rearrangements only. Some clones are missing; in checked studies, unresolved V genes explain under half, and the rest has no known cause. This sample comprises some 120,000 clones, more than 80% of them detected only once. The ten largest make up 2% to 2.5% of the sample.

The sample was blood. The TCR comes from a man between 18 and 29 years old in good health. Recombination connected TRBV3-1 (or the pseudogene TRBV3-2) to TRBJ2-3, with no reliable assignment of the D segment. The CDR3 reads CASSLRVSTDTQYF. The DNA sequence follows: TGTGCCAGCAGCCTCCGGGTTTCGACAGATACGCAGTATTTT.